One and the same sample provided the 5 T cell receptor beta chains below, sequenced in a study of regulatory T cells in long-lasting Graves disease. Time point meaning: newly diagnosed GD, antithyroid drugs for less than 3 months. After RNA was extracted from PBMCs, the TCR library was made from it. Construction of the TCR beta libraries employed iRepertoire HTBI primers in conjunction with Arm-PCR of CDR3 regions. A single record per CDR3 protein comes from TCRdb applying MiXCR to the multiplex PCR reads. The profile covers about 440,000 distinct CDR3 sequences, with under 15% appearing a single time and over 15% taken by the ten largest. The same sample was also studied in work on T cells in Graves' hyperthyroidism and ophthalmopathy.

The material sequenced was peripheral blood mononuclear cells (PBMCs), taken at new diagnosis, from a patient treated with antithyroid drugs. The source is a woman aged 25 to 45 with Graves disease.

This clonotype was picked up many times. The rearrangement links TRBV28 to TRBJ1-5; D uncertain. Germline values: CDR1 MDHEN, CDR2 SYDVKM. Trimming removed 4 bases from V and 3 bases from J, with 13 bases in between. This CDR3 comprises 15 residues. The chain's CDR3 is CASSYGWQSNQPQHF. CDR3 nucleotides: TGTGCCAGCAGTTACGGTTGGCAGTCCAATCAGCCCCAGCATTTT. The whole variable domain, remainder taken from reference TRBV28 and TRBJ1-5, is DVKVTQSSRYLVKRTGEKVFLECVQDMDHENMFWYRQDPGLGLRLIYFSYDVKMKEKGDIPEGYSVSREKKERFSLILESASTNQTSMYLCASSYGWQSNQPQHFGDGTRLSIL.

As concerns this clonotype: Just one base apart from a much larger clone, this may be a read error. This chain joins TRBV11-2 and TRBJ2-3; 11 positions agree with TRBD2. The CDR3 covers 16 residues. V shed 3 bases, J shed 4 bases, and the junction held 6 bases outside the gene matches. The germline V gene has CDR1 SGHAT and CDR2 FQNNGV. Written as DNA, the CDR3 is TGTGCCAGCAGCTTCCTAGCGGGAGGAAGCGCAGATACGCAGTATTTT. This translates into CASSFLAGGSADTQYF. Using reference TRBV11-2 and TRBJ2-3 for the parts outside the CDR3, the full variable domain is EAGVAQSPRYKIIEKRQSVAFWCNPISGHATLYWYQQILGQGPKLLIQFQNNGVVDDSQLPKDRFSAERLKGVDSTLKIQPAKLEDSAVYLCASSFLAGGSADTQYFGPGTRLTVL.

This chain joins TRBV2 and TRBJ2-7; D possibly corresponds to TRBD2 (5 bases). V was cut by 3 bases and J by 0 bases, with 9 bases left in between. The CDR3 runs 14 residues. Germline V gene sequence: CDR1 SNHLY, CDR2 FYNNEI. CDR3 bases: TGTGCCAGCAGTGACGAGCGGACCTCCTACGAGCAGTACTTC. Translating gives CASSDERTSYEQYF.

This clonotype was observed at least ten times. The CDR3 nucleotides read TGTGCCAGCAGTTACTCGAGTAGTCTAGCGGGAGTACAGGAGACCCAGTACTTC. Encoded protein: CASSYSSSLAGVQETQYF. V usage is TRBV6-5 and J usage is TRBJ2-5, with 10 positions matching TRBD2. CDR3 size: 18 residues. Germline V gene data show CDR1 as MNHEY and CDR2 as SVGAGI. With 0 bases clipped from V and 5 bases from J, the junction kept 12 bases outside the gene matches.

The rearrangement joins TRBV6-1 to TRBJ2-7, with 9 bases lining up with TRBD1. CDR3 length: 15 residues. With 4 bases clipped from V and 3 bases from J, the junction kept 7 bases outside the gene matches. The V gene's germline CDR1 is MNHNS and CDR2 SASEGT. The CDR3 spells CASSGDRDGGYEQYF. The CDR3 DNA reads as TGTGCCAGCAGTGGGGACAGGGACGGGGGCTACGAGCAGTACTTC.